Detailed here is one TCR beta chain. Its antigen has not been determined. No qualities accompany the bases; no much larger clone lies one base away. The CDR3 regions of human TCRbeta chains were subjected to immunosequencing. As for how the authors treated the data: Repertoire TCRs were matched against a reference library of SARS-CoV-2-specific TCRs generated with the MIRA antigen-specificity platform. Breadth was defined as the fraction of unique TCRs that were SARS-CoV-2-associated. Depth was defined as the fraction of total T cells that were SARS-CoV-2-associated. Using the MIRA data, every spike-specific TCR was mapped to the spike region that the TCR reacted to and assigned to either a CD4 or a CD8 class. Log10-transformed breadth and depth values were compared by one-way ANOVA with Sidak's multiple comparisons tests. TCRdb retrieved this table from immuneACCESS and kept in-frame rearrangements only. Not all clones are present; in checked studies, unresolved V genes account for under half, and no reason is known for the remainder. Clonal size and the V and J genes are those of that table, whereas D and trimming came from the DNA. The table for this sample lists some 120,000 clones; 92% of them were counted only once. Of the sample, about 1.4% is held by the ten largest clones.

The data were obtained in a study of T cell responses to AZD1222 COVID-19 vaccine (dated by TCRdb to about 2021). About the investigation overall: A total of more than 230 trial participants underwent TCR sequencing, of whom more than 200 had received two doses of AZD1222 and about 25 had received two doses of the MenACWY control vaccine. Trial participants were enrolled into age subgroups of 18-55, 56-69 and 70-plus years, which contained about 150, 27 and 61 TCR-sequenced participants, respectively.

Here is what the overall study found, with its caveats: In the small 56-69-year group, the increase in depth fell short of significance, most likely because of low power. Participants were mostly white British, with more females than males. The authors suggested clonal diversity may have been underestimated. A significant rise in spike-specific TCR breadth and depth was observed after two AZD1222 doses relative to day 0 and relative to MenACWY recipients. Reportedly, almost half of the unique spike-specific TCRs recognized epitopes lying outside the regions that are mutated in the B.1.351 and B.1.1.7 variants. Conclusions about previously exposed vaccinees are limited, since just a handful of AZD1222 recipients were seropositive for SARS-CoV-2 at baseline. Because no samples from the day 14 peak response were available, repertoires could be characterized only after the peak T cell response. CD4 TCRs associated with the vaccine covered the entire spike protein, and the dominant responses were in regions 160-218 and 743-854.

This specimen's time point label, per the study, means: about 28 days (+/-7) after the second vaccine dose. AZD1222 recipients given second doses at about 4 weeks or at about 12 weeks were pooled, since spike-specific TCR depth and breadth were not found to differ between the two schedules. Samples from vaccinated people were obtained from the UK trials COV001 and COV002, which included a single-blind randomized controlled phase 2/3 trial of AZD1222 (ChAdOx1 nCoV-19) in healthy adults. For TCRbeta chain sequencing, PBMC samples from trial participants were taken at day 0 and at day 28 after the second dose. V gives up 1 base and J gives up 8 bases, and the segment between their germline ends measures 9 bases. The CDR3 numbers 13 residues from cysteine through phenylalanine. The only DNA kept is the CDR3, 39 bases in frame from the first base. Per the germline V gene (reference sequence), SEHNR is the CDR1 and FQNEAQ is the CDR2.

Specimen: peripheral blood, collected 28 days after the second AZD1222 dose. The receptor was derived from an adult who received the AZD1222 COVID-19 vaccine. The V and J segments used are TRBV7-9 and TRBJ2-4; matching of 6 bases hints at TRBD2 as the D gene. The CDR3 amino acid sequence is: CASSLVGEDIQYF. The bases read TGTGCCAGCAGCTTAGTAGGGGAGGACATTCAGTACTTC.